This T cell receptor beta chain was identified in a study of blood T cell repertoires in COVID-19. Looking at the study overall: There were acute and convalescent COVID-19 samples, and they came from the United States, Italy and Spain.

Participant reports of clinical history set cohort assignment. Recovery among Cohort 3 donors was established by two negative PCRs, clearance, or symptom resolution. This CDR3 spans 14 amino acids. The V segment lost 4 bases and the J segment 5 bases; nucleotides outside the gene matches: 8. From germline, CDR1 is SQVTM and CDR2 ANQGSEA. TCRdb's copy holds only in-frame clones and misses some; the assay was immunoSEQ multiplex PCR. The data hold roughly 520,000 clones, with roughly 90% observed a single time. The sequenced material came from PBMCs or T cells enriched from blood (not recorded which). The receptor was isolated from a woman in her 40s who had recovered from COVID-19. The rearrangement joins TRBV29-1 to TRBJ2-7; 10 nucleotides match TRBD1. CDR3: CSVGKGQGSHEQYF. DNA of the CDR3: TGCAGCGTTGGTAAGGGACAGGGGAGCCACGAGCAGTACTTC.